The clone carrying this T cell receptor (beta chain) has more than one count but fewer than ten. Its target is not known. The CDR3 spans 18 residues. This entry comes from a study of beta chain features in type 1 diabetes. Whole-study context: Patients shared similar age, gender and cell yields with healthy donors.

Averaging approximately 120 mL, one heparinised blood draw came from each individual donor. Stem cell-like memory, regulatory, central memory and naive CD4+ cells were sorted via CD45RO/CCR7/CD25/CD127/CD95/CD27. Since all of the isolated RNA was reverse transcribed, expressed TCRB transcripts were what got sequenced. The method was immunoSEQ multiplex PCR; TCRdb's version includes in-frame clones alone and lacks a portion of them. The sample carries 500,000 to 700,000 clones, around 15% recorded once. Study-wide results and caveats: Relative to healthy donors, patients appeared to have naive, central memory and Treg TCRB repertoires that were more similar.

The receptor's source is a man between 18 and 29 years old in good health. The sample was naive CD4+ T cells from blood. This chain connects TRBV7-5 to TRBJ2-6; TRBD1, the table's D call, lacks a check against the DNA. TRBV7-5 is classified as a pseudogene. The CDR3 reads CVRSSSSTARPGANVLTF. CDR3 DNA sequence: TGTGTCAGAAGCTCCAGCAGTACAGCCAGGCCTGGGGCCAACGTCCTGACTTTC.